Listed below are T cell receptor beta chains from one sample, sequenced in a study of OX40 agonist ivuxolimab in advanced cancers. Method: immunoSEQ multiplex PCR; TCRdb's copy keeps in-frame clones and lacks some. The sample records almost 70,000 clones, about 80% being singletons. The material was CD4+ or CD8+ T cells sorted from blood, obtained in a trial of the OX40 agonist ivuxolimab. Receptors were obtained from an adult with an advanced solid tumor such as melanoma, head and neck, liver or kidney cancer. The CDR3 runs from the conserved cysteine through the conserved F or W. Each record gives: V gene, clone size, D gene, J gene, CDR3 DNA, CDR3 protein. D genes are given only for firm matches. Size is omitted from some rows. Given values are once, few, many or a class for expanded clones.

V: TRBV30; size: NA; D: NA; J: TRBJ2-7; DNA: TGTGCCTGGAGTGTACGCTCGGCCACCTACGAGCAGTACTTC; CDR3: CAWSVRSATYEQYF
V: TRBV7-9; size: NA; D: TRBD1; J: TRBJ2-7; DNA: TGTGCCAGCAGCCCAGCAGGGGGCATGGGGCAGTACTTC; CDR3: CASSPAGGMGQYF
V: TRBV6-1; size: NA; D: NA; J: TRBJ1-5; DNA: TGTGCCAGCAGTGCCGGGGTTAGCAATCAGCCCCAGCATTTT; CDR3: CASSAGVSNQPQHF
V: TRBV19; size: NA; D: TRBD1; J: TRBJ1-2; DNA: TGTGCCAGTAGTTTCGGGCAGGGGGATGGCTACACCTTC; CDR3: CASSFGQGDGYTF
V: TRBV9; size: NA; D: TRBD2; J: TRBJ2-7; DNA: TGTGCCAGCAGCCCATTCGGGGGGGCACAGTCCTACGAGCAGTACTTC; CDR3: CASSPFGGAQSYEQYF
V: TRBV2; size: NA; D: NA; J: TRBJ1-6; DNA: TGTGCCAGCAGTGAAGCTTCGGTGGGGAATTCACCCCTCCACTTT; CDR3: CASSEASVGNSPLHF
V: TRBV13; size: few; D: NA; J: TRBJ2-3; DNA: TGTGCCAGCAGCCAGCCGACAGTGGAGGATACGCAGTATTTT; CDR3: CASSQPTVEDTQYF
V: TRBV19; size: NA; D: TRBD2; J: TRBJ2-1; DNA: TGTGCCGGCCTGGCCCAGACTAGCGGGCCGAGCTCCTACAATGAGCAGTTCTTC; CDR3: CAGLAQTSGPSSYNEQFF
V: TRBV5-1; size: NA; D: TRBD2; J: TRBJ2-5; DNA: TGCGCCAGCAGCCCTCCTGGGGGAGGGTGGGAGACCCAGTACTTC; CDR3: CASSPPGGGWETQYF
V: TRBV5-1; size: NA; D: NA; J: TRBJ1-2; DNA: TGCGCCAGCAGCCCGTGGGGCCCTCAAGGGGACTATGGCTACACCTTC; CDR3: CASSPWGPQGDYGYTF
V: TRBV6-1; size: NA; D: NA; J: TRBJ1-6; DNA: TGTGCCAGCAGTGAACCAGGGTACAATTCACCCCTCCACTTT; CDR3: CASSEPGYNSPLHF
V: TRBV27; size: NA; D: NA; J: TRBJ2-6; DNA: TGTGCCAGCAGGATCTCCAGGGGCTCTGGGGCCAACGTCCTGACTTTC; CDR3: CASRISRGSGANVLTF
V: TRBV6-1; size: once; D: NA; J: TRBJ1-2; DNA: TGTGCCAGCAGCCCAGGGTACTACTATGGCTACACCTTC; CDR3: CASSPGYYYGYTF
V: TRBV4-1; size: NA; D: NA; J: TRBJ1-4; DNA: TGCGCCAGCAGCCAACCCCAGGACCTGAGGGAAAAACTGTTTTTT; CDR3: CASSQPQDLREKLFF
V: TRBV28; size: NA; D: TRBD1; J: TRBJ1-1; DNA: TGTGCCAGCAGTTCCACAGGGGCGTTGAGCACTGAAGCTTTCTTT; CDR3: CASSSTGALSTEAFF
V: TRBV28; size: NA; D: TRBD1; J: TRBJ1-2; DNA: TGTGCCAGCAGTCCCGGGACAGGGCTCTATGGCTACACCTTC; CDR3: CASSPGTGLYGYTF
V: TRBV11-2; size: NA; D: NA; J: TRBJ1-5; DNA: TGTGCCAGCAGCTTAGGGTCAGGGCACAATCAGCCCCAGCATTTT; CDR3: CASSLGSGHNQPQHF
V: TRBV5-6; size: NA; D: NA; J: TRBJ1-5; DNA: TGTGCCAGCAGCTTTGGAACAGCTGATCAGCCCCAGCATTTT; CDR3: CASSFGTADQPQHF
V: TRBV5-4; size: NA; D: TRBD2; J: TRBJ2-7; DNA: TGTGCCAGCAGCTTTGGACTAGCGGCATACGAGCAGTACTTC; CDR3: CASSFGLAAYEQYF
V: TRBV9; size: once; D: TRBD2; J: TRBJ2-1; DNA: TGTGCCAGCAGCGTAGGGCTAGCGGGAGTTAAGGTGGATGAGCAGTTCTTC; CDR3: CASSVGLAGVKVDEQFF
V: TRBV28; size: NA; D: NA; J: TRBJ1-1; DNA: TGTGCCAGCAGTTTAAAGGTGGGCGCTGAAGCTTTCTTT; CDR3: CASSLKVGAEAFF
V: TRBV2; size: NA; D: NA; J: TRBJ2-7; DNA: TGTGCCAGCAGTGAGAATTCTCACGGCTCCTACGAGCAGTACTTC; CDR3: CASSENSHGSYEQYF
V: TRBV5-6; size: once; D: NA; J: TRBJ1-3; DNA: TGTGCCAGCAGCGGGCGGCAGGGAACAGGAAACACCATATATTTT; CDR3: CASSGRQGTGNTIYF
V: TRBV5-1; size: NA; D: TRBD2; J: TRBJ2-7; DNA: TGCGCCAGCAGCTCGAACCCTAGCGGGGGTCCGGACGAGCAGTACTTC; CDR3: CASSSNPSGGPDEQYF
V: TRBV28; size: NA; D: NA; J: TRBJ2-7; DNA: TGTGCCAGCAGGCTTCAGGGGCGGGCGGGCGAGCAGTACTTC; CDR3: CASRLQGRAGEQYF
V: TRBV15; size: medium-sized; D: NA; J: TRBJ2-7; DNA: TGTGCCACCAGCAGAGAGTACGGCTCCTCCTACGAGCAGTACTTC; CDR3: CATSREYGSSYEQYF
V: TRBV5-1; size: few; D: NA; J: TRBJ1-2; DNA: TGCGCCAGCAGCTTGGAGGGGAGCCTGCGGGGCTACACCTTC; CDR3: CASSLEGSLRGYTF
V: TRBV9; size: once; D: NA; J: TRBJ1-2; DNA: TGTGCCAGCAGCGCGACTACGGACAGTTCTAACTATGGCTACACCTTC; CDR3: CASSATTDSSNYGYTF
V: TRBV30; size: NA; D: NA; J: TRBJ2-5; DNA: TGTGCCTGGAGTCCGCGTTCTTGGGAGACCCAGTACTTC; CDR3: CAWSPRSWETQYF
V: TRBV5-1; size: NA; D: NA; J: TRBJ2-7; DNA: TGCGCAAAGGAAGACGCCTACGAGCAGTACTTC; CDR3: CAKEDAYEQYF
V: TRBV29-1; size: NA; D: NA; J: TRBJ2-3; DNA: TGCAGCGTTGCAACAGGGCAAAGCACAGATACGCAGTATTTT; CDR3: CSVATGQSTDTQYF
V: TRBV5-1; size: once; D: TRBD2; J: TRBJ2-5; DNA: TGCGCCAGTAGCCGGGGGGGACAACAAGAGACCCAGTACTTC; CDR3: CASSRGGQQETQYF
V: TRBV6-4; size: NA; D: NA; J: TRBJ2-3; DNA: TGTGCCAGCAGTGTCGACGGAACTAGCACAGATACGCAGTATTTT; CDR3: CASSVDGTSTDTQYF
V: TRBV5-4; size: NA; D: TRBD1; J: TRBJ1-1; DNA: TGTGCCAGCAGCTCGAACCAGGGGGTCACTGAAGCTTTCTTT; CDR3: CASSSNQGVTEAFF
V: TRBV5-1; size: NA; D: NA; J: TRBJ1-1; DNA: TGCGCCAGTAGGGATTCGGGGGTGAACACTGAAGCTTTCTTT; CDR3: CASRDSGVNTEAFF
V: TRBV28; size: NA; D: NA; J: TRBJ2-1; DNA: TGTGCCAGCAGCTACAATGAGCAGTTCTTC; CDR3: CASSYNEQFF
V: TRBV5-4; size: NA; D: NA; J: TRBJ1-4; DNA: TGTGCCAGCAGCTTCAACAGGGCATTGGATGAAAAACTGTTTTTT; CDR3: CASSFNRALDEKLFF
V: TRBV5-1; size: NA; D: NA; J: TRBJ2-3; DNA: TGCGCCAGCAGCTTGGTCACCAGGGCGGCGGCAGATACGCAGTATTTT; CDR3: CASSLVTRAAADTQYF
V: TRBV5-1; size: NA; D: NA; J: TRBJ1-3; DNA: TGCGCCAGCAGCTTGGGTCTGGGGTCCGGAAACACCATATATTTT; CDR3: CASSLGLGSGNTIYF
V: TRBV2; size: once; D: TRBD1; J: TRBJ1-5; DNA: TGTGCCAGCACCCAGGGGGCCTTTTCTAGCAATCAGCCCCAGCATTTT; CDR3: CASTQGAFSSNQPQHF
V: TRBV5-4; size: NA; D: TRBD1; J: TRBJ2-2; DNA: TGTGCCAGCAGCTTGGCCCGGACAGGGCCCGGGGAGCTGTTTTTT; CDR3: CASSLARTGPGELFF
V: TRBV12-5; size: NA; D: NA; J: TRBJ2-1; DNA: TGTGCTAGTGGTTTGTCCTACAGGGATGAGCAGTTCTTC; CDR3: CASGLSYRDEQFF